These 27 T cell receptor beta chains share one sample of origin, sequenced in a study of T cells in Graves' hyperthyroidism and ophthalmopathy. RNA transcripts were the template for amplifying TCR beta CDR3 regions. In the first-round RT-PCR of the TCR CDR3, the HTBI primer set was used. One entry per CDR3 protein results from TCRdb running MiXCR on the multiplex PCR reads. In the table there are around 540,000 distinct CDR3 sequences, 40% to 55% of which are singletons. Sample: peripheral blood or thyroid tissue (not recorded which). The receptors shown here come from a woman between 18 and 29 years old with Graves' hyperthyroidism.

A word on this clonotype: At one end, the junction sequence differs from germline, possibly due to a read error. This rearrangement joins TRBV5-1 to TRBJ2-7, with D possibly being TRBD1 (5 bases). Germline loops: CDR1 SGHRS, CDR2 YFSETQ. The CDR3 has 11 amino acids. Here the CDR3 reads CATGPSYEQYF. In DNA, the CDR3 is TGTGCCACAGGACCCTCCTACGAGCAGTACTTC.

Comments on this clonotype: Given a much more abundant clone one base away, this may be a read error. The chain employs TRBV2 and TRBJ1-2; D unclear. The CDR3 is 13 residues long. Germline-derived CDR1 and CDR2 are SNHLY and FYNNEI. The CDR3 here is CATSEGLVYGYTF. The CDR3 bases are TGTGCCACCAGTGAAGGGTTAGTCTATGGCTACACCTTC.

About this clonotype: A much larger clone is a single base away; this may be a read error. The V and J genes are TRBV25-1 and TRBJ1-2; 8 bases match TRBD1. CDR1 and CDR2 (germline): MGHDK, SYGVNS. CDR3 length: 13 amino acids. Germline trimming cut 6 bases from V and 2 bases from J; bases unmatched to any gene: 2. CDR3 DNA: TGTGCCAGCAGACAGGGGGGGAACTATGGCTACACCTTC. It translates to CASRQGGNYGYTF.

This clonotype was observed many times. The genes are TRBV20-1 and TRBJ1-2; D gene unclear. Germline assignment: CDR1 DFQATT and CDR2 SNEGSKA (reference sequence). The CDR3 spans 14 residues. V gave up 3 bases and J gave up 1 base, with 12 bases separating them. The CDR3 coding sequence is TGCAGTGCTAGCGTGGGCAGCTTTAACTATGGCTACACCTTC. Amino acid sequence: CSASVGSFNYGYTF.

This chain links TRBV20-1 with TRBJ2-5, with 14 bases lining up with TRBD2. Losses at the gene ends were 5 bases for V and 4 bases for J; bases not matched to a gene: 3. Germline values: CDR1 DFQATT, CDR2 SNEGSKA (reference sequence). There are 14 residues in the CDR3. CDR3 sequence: CSAATSGRVETQYF. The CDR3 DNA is TGCAGTGCTGCGACTAGCGGGAGGGTAGAGACCCAGTACTTC.

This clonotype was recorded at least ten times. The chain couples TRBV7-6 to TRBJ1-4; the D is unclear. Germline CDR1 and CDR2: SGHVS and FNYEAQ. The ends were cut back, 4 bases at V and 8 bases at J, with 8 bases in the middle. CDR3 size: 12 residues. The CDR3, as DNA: TGTGCCAGCAGCTCCCGTGAGGAAAAACTGTTTTTT. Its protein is CASSSREEKLFF.

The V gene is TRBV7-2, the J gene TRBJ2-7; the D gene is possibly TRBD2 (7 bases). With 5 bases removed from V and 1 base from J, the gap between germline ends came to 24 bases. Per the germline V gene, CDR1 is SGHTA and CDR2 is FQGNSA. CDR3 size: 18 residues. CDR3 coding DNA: TGTGCCAGCAGCCCACGCCCTGGGGAGGGGGTCTTTTCCTACGAGCAGTACTTC. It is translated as CASSPRPGEGVFSYEQYF.

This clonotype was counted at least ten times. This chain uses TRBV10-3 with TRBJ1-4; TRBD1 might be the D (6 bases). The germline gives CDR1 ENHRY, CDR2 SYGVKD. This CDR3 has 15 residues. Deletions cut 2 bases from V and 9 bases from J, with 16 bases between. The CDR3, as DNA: TGTGCCATCAGTGAGAGTGGGGGGCGTACTCAAAAACTGTTTTTT. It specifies CAISESGGRTQKLFF.

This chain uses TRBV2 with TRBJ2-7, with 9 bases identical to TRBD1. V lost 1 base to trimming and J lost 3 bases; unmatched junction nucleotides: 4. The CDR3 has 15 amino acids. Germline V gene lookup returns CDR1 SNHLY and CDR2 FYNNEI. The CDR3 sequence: CASSEDRGRDYEQYF. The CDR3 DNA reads TGTGCCAGCAGTGAAGACAGGGGGCGAGACTACGAGCAGTACTTC.

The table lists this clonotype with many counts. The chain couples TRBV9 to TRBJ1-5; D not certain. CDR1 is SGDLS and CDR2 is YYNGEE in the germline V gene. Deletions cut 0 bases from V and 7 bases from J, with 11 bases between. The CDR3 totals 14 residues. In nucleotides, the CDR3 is TGTGCCAGCAGCGTAGATGGCCTCGGGCAGCCCCAGCATTTT. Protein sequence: CASSVDGLGQPQHF.

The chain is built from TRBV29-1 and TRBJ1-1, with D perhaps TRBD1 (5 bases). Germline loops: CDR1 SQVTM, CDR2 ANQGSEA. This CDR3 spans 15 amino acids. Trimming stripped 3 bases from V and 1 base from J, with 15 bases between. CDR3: CSVDTGDGPNTEAFF. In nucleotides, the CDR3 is TGCAGCGTTGACACAGGCGATGGTCCGAACACTGAAGCTTTCTTT.

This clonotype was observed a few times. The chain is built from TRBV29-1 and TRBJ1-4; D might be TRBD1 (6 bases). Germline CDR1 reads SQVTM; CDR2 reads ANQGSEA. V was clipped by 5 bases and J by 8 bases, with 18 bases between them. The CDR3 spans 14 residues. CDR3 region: CSVSGQSLGEKLFF. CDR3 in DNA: TGCAGCGTTTCCGGACAGAGCCTTGGGGAAAAACTGTTTTTT.

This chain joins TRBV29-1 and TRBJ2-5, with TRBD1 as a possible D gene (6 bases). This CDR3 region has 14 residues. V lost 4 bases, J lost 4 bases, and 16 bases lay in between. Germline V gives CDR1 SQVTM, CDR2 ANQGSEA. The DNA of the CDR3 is TGCAGCGTTGCCCCGAGGGGGACGGGAGAGACCCAGTACTTC. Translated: CSVAPRGTGETQYF.

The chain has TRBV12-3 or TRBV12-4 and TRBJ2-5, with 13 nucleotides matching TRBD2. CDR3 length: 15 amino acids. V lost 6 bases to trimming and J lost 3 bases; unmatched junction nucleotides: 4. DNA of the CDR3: TGTGCCAGCAGACCGGGACTAGCGGGAAAAGAGACCCAGTACTTC. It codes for CASRPGLAGKETQYF.

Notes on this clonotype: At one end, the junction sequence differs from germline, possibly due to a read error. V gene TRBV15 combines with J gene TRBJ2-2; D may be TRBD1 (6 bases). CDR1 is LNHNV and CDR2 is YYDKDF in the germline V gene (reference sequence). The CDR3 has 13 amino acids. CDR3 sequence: CATIEGVSGDLFF. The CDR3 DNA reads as TGTGCCACGATCGAGGGGGTCTCCGGGGACCTGTTTTTT. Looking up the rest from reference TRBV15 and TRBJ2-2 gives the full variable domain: DAMVIQNPRYQVTQFGKPVTLSCSQTLNHNVMYWYQQKSSQAPKLLFHYYDKDFNNEADTPDNFQSRRPNTSFCFLDIRSPGLGDTAMYLCATIEGVSGDLFFGEGSRLTVL.

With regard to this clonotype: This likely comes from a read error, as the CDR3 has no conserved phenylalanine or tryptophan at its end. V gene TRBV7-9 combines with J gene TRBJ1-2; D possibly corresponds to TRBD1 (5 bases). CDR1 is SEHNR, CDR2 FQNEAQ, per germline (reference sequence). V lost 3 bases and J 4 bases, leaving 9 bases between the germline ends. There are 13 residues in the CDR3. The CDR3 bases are TGTGCCAGCAGCTTGGTCGGGACCTATGGCTACACCTCC. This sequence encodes CASSLVGTYGYTS.

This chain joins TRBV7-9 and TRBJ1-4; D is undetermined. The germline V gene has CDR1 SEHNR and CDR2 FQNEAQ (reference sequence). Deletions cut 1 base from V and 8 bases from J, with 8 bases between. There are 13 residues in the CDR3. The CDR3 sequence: CASSLEPKEKLFF. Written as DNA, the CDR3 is TGTGCCAGCAGCTTAGAACCGAAGGAAAAACTGTTTTTT.

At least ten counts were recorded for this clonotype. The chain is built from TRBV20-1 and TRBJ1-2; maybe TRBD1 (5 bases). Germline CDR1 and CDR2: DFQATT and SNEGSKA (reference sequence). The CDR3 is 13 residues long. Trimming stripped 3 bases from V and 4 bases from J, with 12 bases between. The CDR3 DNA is TGCAGTGCTAGCCAAGGACAAGTCTATGGCTACACCTTC. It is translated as CSASQGQVYGYTF.

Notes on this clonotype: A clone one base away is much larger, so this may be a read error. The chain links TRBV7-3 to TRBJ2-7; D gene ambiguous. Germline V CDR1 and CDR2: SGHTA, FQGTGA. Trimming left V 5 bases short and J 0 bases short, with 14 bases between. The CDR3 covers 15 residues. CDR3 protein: CASSLRSDSSYEQYF. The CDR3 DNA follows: TGTGCCAGCAGCCTCCGGTCGGATAGCTCCTACGAGCAGTACTTC.

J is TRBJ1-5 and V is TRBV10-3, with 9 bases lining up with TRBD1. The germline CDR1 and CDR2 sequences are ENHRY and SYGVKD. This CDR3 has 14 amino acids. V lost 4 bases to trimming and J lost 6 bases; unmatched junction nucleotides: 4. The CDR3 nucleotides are TGTGCCATCAGTGCGGAGGGACAGGGTCAGCCCCAGCATTTT. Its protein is CAISAEGQGQPQHF.

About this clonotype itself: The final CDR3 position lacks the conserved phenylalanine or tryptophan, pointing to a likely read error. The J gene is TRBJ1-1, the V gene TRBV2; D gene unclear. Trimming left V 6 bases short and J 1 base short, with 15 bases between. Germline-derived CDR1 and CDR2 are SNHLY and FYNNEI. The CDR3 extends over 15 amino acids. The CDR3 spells CASSLGGFRNTEAFS. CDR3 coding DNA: TGTGCCAGCAGCTTGGGAGGATTCCGGAACACTGAAGCTTTCTCT.

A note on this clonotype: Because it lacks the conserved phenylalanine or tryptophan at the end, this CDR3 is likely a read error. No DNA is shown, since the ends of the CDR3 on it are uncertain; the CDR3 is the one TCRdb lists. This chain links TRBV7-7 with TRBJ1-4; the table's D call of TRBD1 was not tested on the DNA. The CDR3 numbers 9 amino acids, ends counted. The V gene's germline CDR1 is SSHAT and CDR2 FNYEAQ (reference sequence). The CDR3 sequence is CASSWLGVY.

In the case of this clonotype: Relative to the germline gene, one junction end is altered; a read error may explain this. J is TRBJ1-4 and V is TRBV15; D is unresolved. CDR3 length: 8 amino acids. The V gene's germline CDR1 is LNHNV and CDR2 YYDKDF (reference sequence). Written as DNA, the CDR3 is TGTGCCACCAGCAGAGCGACGTGG. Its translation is CATSRATW.

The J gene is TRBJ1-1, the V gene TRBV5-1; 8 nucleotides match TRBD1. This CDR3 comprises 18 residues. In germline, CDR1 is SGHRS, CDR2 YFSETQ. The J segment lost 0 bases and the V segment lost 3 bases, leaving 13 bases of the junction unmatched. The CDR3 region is CASSSGQGRARVNTEAFF. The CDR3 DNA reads TGCGCCAGCAGCTCCGGACAGGGTAGGGCCCGTGTGAACACTGAAGCTTTCTTT. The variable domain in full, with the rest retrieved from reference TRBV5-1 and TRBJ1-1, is KAGVTQTPRYLIKTRGQQVTLSCSPISGHRSVSWYQQTPGQGLQFLFEYFSETQRNKGNFPGRFSGRQFSNSRSEMNVSTLELGDSALYLCASSSGQGRARVNTEAFFGQGTRLTVV.

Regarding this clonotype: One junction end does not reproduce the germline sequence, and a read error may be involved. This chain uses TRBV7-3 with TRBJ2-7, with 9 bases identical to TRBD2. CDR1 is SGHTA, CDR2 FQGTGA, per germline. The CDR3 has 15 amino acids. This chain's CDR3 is CASSQFLAGVGEQYF. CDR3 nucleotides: TGCGCCAGCAGCCAGTTCTTAGCGGGAGTGGGCGAGCAGTACTTC.

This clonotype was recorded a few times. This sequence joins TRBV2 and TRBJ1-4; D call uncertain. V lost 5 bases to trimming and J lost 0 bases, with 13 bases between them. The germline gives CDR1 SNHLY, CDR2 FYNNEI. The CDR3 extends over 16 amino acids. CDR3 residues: CASSSDGRSTNEKLFF. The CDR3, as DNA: TGTGCCAGCAGTTCCGATGGCCGTTCAACTAATGAAAAACTGTTTTTT.

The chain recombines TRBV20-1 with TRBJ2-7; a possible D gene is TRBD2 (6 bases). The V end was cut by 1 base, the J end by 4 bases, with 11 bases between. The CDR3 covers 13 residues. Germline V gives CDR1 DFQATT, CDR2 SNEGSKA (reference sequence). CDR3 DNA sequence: TGCAGTGCTAGAGTATCCGGGGGATACGAGCAGTACTTC. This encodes CSARVSGGYEQYF.